Presented here are 17 T cell receptor beta chains from one specimen sequenced in a study of T cell responses to AZD1222 COVID-19 vaccine. Sequencing was performed with immunoSEQ multiplex PCR; in TCRdb, only in-frame clones are kept and a portion is missing. Of some 40,000 clones listed, around 80% are singletons. Sample: peripheral blood, taken 28 days after the second dose of the MenACWY control vaccine. These receptors all stem from an adult who received the MenACWY meningococcal vaccine as a control.

J is TRBJ1-1 and V is TRBV10-1, with no clear D. Trimming took 3 bases from V and 4 from J, leaving 15 bases between them. The V gene's germline CDR1 is WNHNN and CDR2 SYGVQD (reference sequence). This CDR3 contains 15 residues. The DNA of the CDR3 is TGCGCCAGCAGTGACGAGCCCGGCGCGGGCACTGAAGCTTTCTTT. This encodes CASSDEPGAGTEAFF.

This chain uses TRBV27 with TRBJ2-6; tentatively, D is TRBD1 (6 bases). V was pared by 7 bases and J by 0 bases, with 7 bases between. CDR3 length: 14 amino acids. The germline gives CDR1 MNHEY, CDR2 SMNVEV (reference sequence). CDR3 DNA: TGTGCCAGCACACAGGGCTCTGGGGCCAACGTCCTGACTTTC. Translated: CASTQGSGANVLTF.

The chain carries TRBV18 and TRBJ1-2, with 8 bases matching TRBD1. This CDR3 contains 19 residues. Trimming cost V 4 bases and J 4 bases; bases outside gene matches: 20. Germline V gives CDR1 KGHSH, CDR2 LQKENI. The CDR3 coding sequence is TGTGCCAGCTCACAGGCCAGCCGGGCAGGGGGCGCCAATGGCTATGGCTACACCTTC. Residues: CASSQASRAGGANGYGYTF.

The chain couples TRBV7-9 to TRBJ2-3; the D is unclear. Germline V gene sequence: CDR1 SEHNR, CDR2 FQNEAQ (reference sequence). Deletions cut 1 base from V and 10 bases from J, with 15 bases between. This CDR3 region has 14 residues. The CDR3 DNA sequence: TGTGCCAGCAGCTTAGAGGGCTCTAGTCACCCGCAGTATTTT. This codes for CASSLEGSSHPQYF.

The V gene is TRBV10-3, the J gene TRBJ2-3; 7 nucleotides match TRBD1. V shed 10 bases, J shed 1 base, and the junction held 11 bases outside the gene matches. Germline V gives CDR1 ENHRY, CDR2 SYGVKD. The length of the CDR3 is 15 residues. The CDR3 DNA reads as TGTGCCACGGACGAAGGGACAGCCGGCACAGATACGCAGTATTTT. Encoded protein: CATDEGTAGTDTQYF.

The chain recombines TRBV5-1 with TRBJ1-1; TRBD1 matches at 10 bases. V trimming: 5 bases; J trimming: 8 bases; junction bases outside the gene matches: 9. Per germline, CDR1 SGHRS and CDR2 YFSETQ. This CDR3 contains 14 residues. CDR3 in amino acids: CASSDRGRRVEAFF. The CDR3 DNA reads as TGCGCCAGCAGTGACAGGGGGCGCCGGGTCGAAGCTTTCTTT. Full variable domain (rest looked up from reference TRBV5-1 and TRBJ1-1): KAGVTQTPRYLIKTRGQQVTLSCSPISGHRSVSWYQQTPGQGLQFLFEYFSETQRNKGNFPGRFSGRQFSNSRSEMNVSTLELGDSALYLCASSDRGRRVEAFFGQGTRLTVV.

The rearrangement uses TRBV5-1 and TRBJ1-6; a weak D match, TRBD1 (5 bases). With 3 bases removed from V and 7 bases from J, the gap between germline ends came to 17 bases. CDR3 length: 16 residues. The germline CDR1 and CDR2 sequences are SGHRS and YFSETQ. The DNA of the CDR3 is TGCGCCAGCAGCTCGTCCCCGGGGGTGTGGAATTCACCCCTCCACTTT. Translating gives CASSSSPGVWNSPLHF.

V and J are TRBV7-2 and TRBJ1-6; no firm D call. V lost 1 base to trimming and J lost 5 bases, with 12 bases between them. The CDR3 has 16 residues. From germline, CDR1 is SGHTA and CDR2 FQGNSA. In nucleotides, the CDR3 is TGTGCCAGCAGCTTAGGACCAACCGGCAATAATTCACCCCTCCACTTT. It encodes CASSLGPTGNNSPLHF.

The chain employs TRBV6-5 and TRBJ2-5; D is possibly TRBD2 (7 bases). This CDR3 comprises 14 residues. Germline V gene data show CDR1 as MNHEY and CDR2 as SVGAGI. V was trimmed by 10 bases and J by 4 bases, leaving 19 bases between them. CDR3 nucleotide sequence: TGTGCCACCCGTGGAGGGAGGGGGATAGAGACCCAGTACTTC. Amino acid sequence: CATRGGRGIETQYF.

This clone occurred many times. The V and J genes are TRBV19 and TRBJ1-5; 7 positions agree with TRBD1. CDR3 size: 14 residues. CDR1 and CDR2 from the germline V gene are LNHDA and SQIVND (reference sequence). The J segment lost 6 bases and the V segment lost 11 bases, leaving 13 bases of the junction unmatched. Here the CDR3 DNA reads TGTGCCGGAGGGGGCGGGCTAGGTGGTCAGCCCCAGCATTTT. It specifies CAGGGGLGGQPQHF.

The CDR3 DNA reads TGTGCCAGCAGCTCCTTTTTACTAGTTGACAGGGCCCCAGGAAACACCATATATTTT. Protein: CASSSFLLVDRAPGNTIYF. The gene calls are TRBV7-2 and TRBJ1-3; 7 positions agree with TRBD1. The CDR3 sequence is 19 residues long. J lost 4 bases, V lost 4 bases, and 19 bases had no gene match. Germline V gene data show CDR1 as SGHTA and CDR2 as FQGNSA.

The CDR3 sequence is CASSSLGATDTQYF. The CDR3 DNA reads TGTGCCAGCAGCTCGCTGGGAGCGACAGATACGCAGTATTTT. The chain employs TRBV7-2 and TRBJ2-3; possibly TRBD2 for D (5 bases). V was pared by 4 bases and J by 3 bases, with 11 bases between. The CDR3 sequence is 14 residues long. CDR1 is SGHTA and CDR2 is FQGNSA in the germline V gene.

This clone has just one count. This chain links TRBV27 with TRBJ1-1, with D perhaps TRBD1 (5 bases). The V gene lost 1 base and the J gene lost 4 bases, with 10 bases spanning the gap. The CDR3 contains 14 residues. From germline, CDR1 is MNHEY and CDR2 SMNVEV (reference sequence). The CDR3, as DNA: TGTGCCAGCAGTTTATTAGCAGGGAGCACTGAAGCTTTCTTT. It specifies CASSLLAGSTEAFF.

This chain joins TRBV9 and TRBJ2-7; D gene ambiguous. Germline V gene lookup returns CDR1 SGDLS and CDR2 YYNGEE. The CDR3 totals 14 residues. Trimming removed 4 bases at V and 2 bases at J, with 13 bases between. CDR3 amino acids: CASSPRSNTYEQYF. In nucleotides, the CDR3 is TGTGCCAGCAGCCCCCGGTCGAATACCTACGAGCAGTACTTC.

This sequence joins TRBV9 and TRBJ2-1; either TRBD1 or TRBD2 may supply D (5 bases each). Germline V gene data show CDR1 as SGDLS and CDR2 as YYNGEE. The CDR3 consists of 16 residues. Trimming took off 0 bases at V and 2 bases at J, with 12 bases between the two ends. This CDR3 is CASSVAGAGAYNEQFF. Written as DNA, the CDR3 is TGTGCCAGCAGCGTAGCTGGGGCGGGCGCCTACAATGAGCAGTTCTTC.

A single count supports this clone. This chain joins TRBV5-6 and TRBJ2-7; D is unclear. Trimming left V 0 bases short and J 2 bases short, with 6 bases between. Germline V gene data show CDR1 as SGHDT and CDR2 as YYEEEE. The CDR3 consists of 13 residues. The CDR3 DNA sequence: TGTGCCAGCAGCTTGGGCCGGACCTACGAGCAGTACGTC. Translation: CASSLGRTYEQYV.

This chain links TRBV5-1 with TRBJ2-5; TRBD2 is a possible D gene (6 bases). The CDR3 has 15 residues. V shed 2 bases and J shed 3 bases, with 14 bases lying between them. The germline gives CDR1 SGHRS, CDR2 YFSETQ. The CDR3 reads CASSFPGTGEETQYF. Here the CDR3 DNA reads TGCGCCAGCAGCTTCCCCGGGACGGGGGAAGAGACCCAGTACTTC.